This T cell receptor beta chain was profiled in a study of T cell responses to AZD1222 COVID-19 vaccine. The table came from immunoSEQ multiplex PCR; TCRdb's copy has only in-frame clones and leaves some out. The data contain tens of thousands of clones, 80% to 95% of them singletons. Trimming shortened V by 5 bases and J by 4 bases, and 15 bases separated the two germline ends. The CDR3 covers 15 residues. Germline assignment: CDR1 KGHSH and CDR2 LQKENI. Sequences were derived from peripheral blood, sampled 28 days after the second AZD1222 dose. J is TRBJ1-5 and V is TRBV18, with D maybe TRBD1 (6 bases). This clonotype was sampled from an adult who received the AZD1222 COVID-19 vaccine. CDR3 DNA sequence: TGTGCCAGCTCATTAAGCGGGGGGCCAAATCAGCCCCAGCATTTT. It yields the protein CASSLSGGPNQPQHF.